This passage covers 29 T cell receptor beta chains from one sample sequenced in a study of blood T cell repertoires in COVID-19. Clones were sequenced by immunoSEQ multiplex PCR, and TCRdb holds only the in-frame ones, with some missing. The sample yields 370,000 or so clones, about 87% seen once. Sequenced input: PBMCs or T cells enriched from blood (not recorded which). The receptors were gathered from a man between 25 and 39 years old who had recovered from COVID-19.

In this sample, this clone turned up a few times. This sequence joins TRBV30 and TRBJ1-2, with 11 positions matching TRBD1. CDR1 is GTSNPN and CDR2 is SVGIG in the germline V gene (reference sequence). Trimming cost V 5 bases and J 4 bases; bases outside gene matches: 9. This CDR3 comprises 15 residues. The chain's CDR3 is CAWGDRDRGFYGYTF. Here the CDR3 DNA reads TGTGCCTGGGGGGACCGGGACAGGGGGTTCTATGGCTACACCTTC.

This chain joins TRBV11-1 and TRBJ2-1; no firm D call. Trimming shortened V by 1 base and J by 1 base, and 11 bases separated the two germline ends. Germline-derived CDR1 and CDR2 are SGHAT and FQDESV (reference sequence). CDR3 size: 16 residues. The CDR3, as DNA: TGTGCCAGCAGCTTAGAATCCAGAAGATCCTACAATGAGCAGTTCTTC. Its protein is CASSLESRRSYNEQFF.

The chain carries TRBV24-1 and TRBJ2-5; maybe TRBD2 (5 bases). V lost 5 bases and J 2 bases, leaving 17 bases between the germline ends. This CDR3 has 16 residues. CDR1 and CDR2 from the germline V gene are KGHDR and SFDVKD. CDR3 nucleotides: TGTGCCACCAGTGGCCCTTCTGTTGAGGGTCAAGAGACCCAGTACTTC. It is translated as CATSGPSVEGQETQYF.

Only a few counts were recorded for this clone. This chain links TRBV30 with TRBJ1-6, with D tentatively TRBD1 (6 bases). The V and J ends lost 0 bases and 11 bases respectively, with 17 bases between them. CDR3 length: 15 amino acids. Per the germline V gene, CDR1 is GTSNPN and CDR2 is SVGIG (reference sequence). In DNA form, the CDR3 reads TGTGCCTGGAGTGTAGACGGTCAGGGGCGAACACCCCTCCACTTT. Protein product: CAWSVDGQGRTPLHF.

The J gene is TRBJ1-2, the V gene TRBV28; D gene uncertain. The CDR3 length is 10 residues. V was pared by 11 bases and J by 8 bases, with 12 bases between. Germline CDR1 reads MDHEN; CDR2 reads SYDVKM. CDR3 loop: CAVGRGGYTF. In DNA, the CDR3 is TGTGCCGTCGGCCGGGGAGGCTACACCTTC.

The genes are TRBV4-1 and TRBJ1-2; D is ambiguous. CDR3 length: 14 residues. The V gene lost 3 bases and the J gene lost 4 bases, with 12 bases spanning the gap. Germline-derived CDR1 and CDR2 are MGHRA and YSYEKL. The CDR3 reads CASSHLTMLYGYTF. The CDR3 DNA reads TGCGCCAGCAGCCATCTCACAATGCTCTATGGCTACACCTTC.

V and J are TRBV9 and TRBJ1-2; 11 bases are a match to TRBD1. This CDR3 region has 14 residues. Germline assignment: CDR1 SGDLS and CDR2 YYNGEE. With 3 bases clipped from V and 8 bases from J, the junction kept 6 bases outside the gene matches. CDR3 nucleotide sequence: TGTGCCAGCAGCGCAGGACAGGGGGCGGAAGGCTACACCTTC. It translates to CASSAGQGAEGYTF.

This clone was seen just once. The chain uses TRBV7-2 and TRBJ2-2; 10 bases fit TRBD2. The CDR3 runs to 16 residues. The junction had 0 bases not matched to a gene; V was cut back by 2 bases and J by 0 bases. The V gene's germline CDR1 is SGHTA and CDR2 FQGNSA. This chain's CDR3 is CASSLLAGANTGELFF. The CDR3 DNA reads as TGTGCCAGCAGCTTACTAGCGGGGGCGAACACCGGGGAGCTGTTTTTT.

The chain recombines TRBV7-9 with TRBJ2-2; TRBD1 aligns across 10 bases. The trim removed 5 bases at V and 6 bases at J, leaving 3 bases unmatched. CDR1 and CDR2 from the germline V gene are SEHNR and FQNEAQ (reference sequence). The CDR3 is 14 amino acids. The DNA of the CDR3 is TGTGCCAGCAGCCGAGGGACAGGGGCCGGGGAGCTGTTTTTT. Translated: CASSRGTGAGELFF.

The V and J genes are TRBV5-1 and TRBJ1-3; TRBD1 aligns across 7 bases. V was clipped by 4 bases and J by 4 bases; unmatched bases: 5. Germline CDR1 SGHRS, CDR2 YFSETQ. This CDR3 spans 14 amino acids. CDR3 sequence reads: CASSEQGSGNTIYF. As DNA, the CDR3 is TGCGCCAGCAGCGAACAGGGGTCGGGAAACACCATATATTTT.

The gene calls are TRBV6-5 and TRBJ2-5, with 7 positions matching TRBD1. The J segment lost 6 bases and the V segment lost 6 bases, leaving 13 bases of the junction unmatched. The CDR3 extends over 15 amino acids. Germline V CDR1 and CDR2: MNHEY, SVGAGI. The chain's CDR3 is CASSRSPGQDQTQYF. As DNA, the CDR3 is TGTGCCAGCAGCCGCTCCCCAGGACAGGACCAGACCCAGTACTTC.

This chain uses TRBV6-2 or TRBV6-3 with TRBJ1-2; the D is unclear. This CDR3 region has 12 residues. The ends were cut back, 5 bases at V and 4 bases at J, with 8 bases in the middle. Germline CDR1 MNHEY, CDR2 SVGEGT. As DNA, the CDR3 is TGTGCCAGCAGTGCGGCCCCCTATGGCTACACCTTC. It specifies CASSAAPYGYTF.

The DNA for the CDR3 is TGTGCCACCAGCCGTTCGGGGATCCACACTGAAGCTTTCTTT. It codes for CATSRSGIHTEAFF. The gene calls are TRBV27 and TRBJ1-1; D gene ambiguous. Trimming pared 10 bases from V and 3 bases from J, leaving 18 bases between. The CDR3 is 14 amino acids. The V gene's germline CDR1 is MNHEY and CDR2 SMNVEV (reference sequence).

This rearrangement joins TRBV7-9 to TRBJ1-3; 7 nucleotides align to TRBD1. Germline CDR1 reads SEHNR; CDR2 reads FQNEAQ (reference sequence). The CDR3 has 15 residues. V was clipped by 5 bases and J by 0 bases; unmatched bases: 4. CDR3: CASSPGTASGNTIYF. In DNA form, the CDR3 reads TGTGCCAGCAGCCCGGGGACAGCCTCTGGAAACACCATATATTTT.

There are a few counts of this clone. In the same sample, other DNA sequences code for this CDR3. This chain connects TRBV9 to TRBJ2-7; 8 nucleotides line up with TRBD1. V lost 3 bases and J lost 2; bases outside the gene matches: 7. The length of the CDR3 is 15 residues. Germline V CDR1 and CDR2: SGDLS, YYNGEE. The CDR3 sequence: CASSAAGTGTYEQYF. The CDR3 coding sequence is TGTGCCAGCAGCGCCGCCGGGACAGGTACCTACGAGCAGTACTTC.

This clone was recorded a few times. V usage is TRBV4-2 and J usage is TRBJ2-2; 14 nucleotides match TRBD2. There are 20 residues in the CDR3. In germline, CDR1 is LGHNA, CDR2 YNFKEQ. The J segment lost 7 bases and the V segment lost 1 base, leaving 14 bases of the junction unmatched. Here the CDR3 reads CASSQAKPGTSGGTGGELFF. CDR3 in DNA: TGTGCCAGCAGCCAAGCTAAGCCTGGGACTAGCGGGGGTACAGGCGGGGAGCTGTTTTTT.

The rearrangement uses TRBV5-1 and TRBJ2-2; 10 nucleotides match TRBD2. Trimming took 3 bases from V and 4 from J; bases not matched to a gene: 6. The CDR3 is 16 residues long. CDR1 SGHRS and CDR2 YFSETQ come from the germline V gene. CDR3 sequence reads: CASSSYSGGSTGELFF. The CDR3 DNA is TGCGCCAGCAGCTCTTATAGCGGGGGGAGCACCGGGGAGCTGTTTTTT.

The chain links TRBV7-3 to TRBJ1-1, with D perhaps matching TRBD1 (6 bases). The CDR3 runs 15 residues. Germline values: CDR1 SGHTA, CDR2 FQGTGA. V lost 1 base to trimming and J lost 0 bases, with 9 bases between them. The CDR3 here is CASSLNPGVNTEAFF. The CDR3 DNA reads as TGTGCCAGCAGCTTAAACCCAGGGGTGAACACTGAAGCTTTCTTT.

The genes are TRBV12-3 or TRBV12-4 and TRBJ1-1, with D maybe TRBD1 (5 bases). This CDR3 comprises 11 residues. V lost 10 bases and J lost 5, with 11 bases in between. CDR3 bases: TGTGCCACCGCGGGGGGGACTGAAGCTTTCTTT. It is translated as CATAGGTEAFF.

V usage is TRBV7-9 and J usage is TRBJ1-1; D remains ambiguous. Germline values: CDR1 SEHNR, CDR2 FQNEAQ (reference sequence). There are 13 residues in the CDR3. Trimming pared 6 bases from V and 5 bases from J, leaving 13 bases between. CDR3 DNA: TGTGCCAGCAGTACCCCGGGGAGAACTGAAGCTTTCTTT. It specifies CASSTPGRTEAFF.

The V and J genes are TRBV7-2 and TRBJ1-1; the D is unclear. The V gene lost 1 base and the J gene lost 5 bases, with 11 bases spanning the gap. The CDR3 is made up of 14 amino acids. Germline CDR1 SGHTA, CDR2 FQGNSA. For the CDR3, the DNA is TGTGCCAGCAGCTTAGTAGGTGAGGGAACTGAAGCTTTCTTT. Protein: CASSLVGEGTEAFF.

The chain couples TRBV27 to TRBJ1-2; D not certain. Trimming took off 4 bases at V and 5 bases at J, with 14 bases between the two ends. In germline, CDR1 is MNHEY, CDR2 SMNVEV (reference sequence). This CDR3 is 14 amino acids long. The CDR3 nucleotides read TGTGCCAGCAGTTACAACCCCAAAATATATGGCTACACCTTC. Amino acid sequence: CASSYNPKIYGYTF.

A remark on this clone: One end of the junction is discordant with germline, which a read error may explain. The chain couples TRBV4-1 to TRBJ1-1; D gene ambiguous. The CDR3 loop spans 14 amino acids. Germline V gene data show CDR1 as MGHRA and CDR2 as YSYEKL. The CDR3 DNA follows: TGCGCCAGCAGCAAAGATTGGGCGAACACTGAAGCTTTCTTT. Its protein is CASSKDWANTEAFF.

The chain is built from TRBV18 and TRBJ1-2, with 9 nucleotides matching TRBD1. V lost 6 bases and J lost 6; bases outside the gene matches: 11. CDR1 and CDR2 from the germline V gene are KGHSH and LQKENI. The CDR3 runs 15 residues. The CDR3 region is CASSGQGPSPHGYTF. CDR3 coding DNA: TGTGCCAGCTCCGGACAGGGGCCCTCACCTCATGGCTACACCTTC.

V is TRBV4-3 and J is TRBJ2-1; 8 bases are a match to TRBD2. V shed 2 bases, J shed 5 bases, and the junction held 5 bases outside the gene matches. The germline V gene has CDR1 LGHNA and CDR2 YSLEER. This CDR3 comprises 15 residues. The CDR3 spells CASSQQAGANNEQFF. CDR3 nucleotides: TGCGCCAGCAGCCAACAAGCGGGGGCAAACAATGAGCAGTTCTTC.

This sequence joins TRBV7-2 and TRBJ1-2; 9 positions match TRBD1. This CDR3 is 15 amino acids long. The germline V gene has CDR1 SGHTA and CDR2 FQGNSA. The junction had 6 bases not matched to a gene; V was cut back by 5 bases and J by 2 bases. CDR3 nucleotide sequence: TGTGCCAGCAGCCTCGACAGGGGGAAGAACTATGGCTACACCTTC. This sequence encodes CASSLDRGKNYGYTF.

The chain links TRBV5-1 to TRBJ2-1, with 10 bases that match TRBD2. The germline CDR1 and CDR2 sequences are SGHRS and YFSETQ. The length of the CDR3 is 16 residues. The V and J ends lost 4 bases and 6 bases, in that order; junction bases with no gene match: 10. This CDR3 is CASSADLAGVFNEQFF. In DNA, the CDR3 is TGCGCCAGCAGCGCGGATCTAGCGGGGGTCTTCAATGAGCAGTTCTTC.

The chain is built from TRBV27 and TRBJ1-3, with a possible D match to TRBD1 (6 bases). Germline V CDR1 and CDR2: MNHEY, SMNVEV (reference sequence). The V gene lost 4 bases and the J gene lost 1 base, with 11 bases spanning the gap. The CDR3 sequence is 15 residues long. The CDR3, as DNA: TGTGCCAGCAGTTCTCAGGGACAATCTGGAAACACCATATATTTT. This translates into CASSSQGQSGNTIYF.

This clone was detected once. CDR3 sequence (DNA): TGTGCCAGCAGCCTTAGGGGTTCTTTGGCTTTCTTT. Translated, it gives CASSLRGSLAFF. The chain has TRBV27 and TRBJ1-1; perhaps TRBD1 as D (5 bases). CDR3 length: 12 amino acids. The germline CDR1 and CDR2 sequences are MNHEY and SMNVEV (reference sequence). The ends were cut back, 6 bases at V and 11 bases at J, with 16 bases in the middle.